Shown below are 26 T cell receptor beta chains from a single sample sequenced in a study of T-cell memory formation after mild COVID-19. One entry per CDR3 protein, called by TCRdb with MiXCR from the 5' RACE reads. Altogether 300,000 to 350,000 distinct CDR3 sequences are present, 19% being singletons, with the ten largest covering over 20%. Sequencing was done on a sample of PBMCs or a T cell subset sorted from them (not recorded which). These receptors all come from a man in his late teens or twenties who had mild COVID-19 (a few samples of this study predate the infection). Cell type and time point are not known.

V and J are TRBV12-3 or TRBV12-4 and TRBJ2-7; weak D call: TRBD1 (6 bases). Trimming cost V 6 bases and J 2 bases, with 14 bases left between them. The CDR3 covers 14 residues. For the CDR3, the DNA is TGTGCCAGCAGGGCAGGGGTCTCCCCCTACGAGCAGTACTTC. Translated: CASRAGVSPYEQYF.

This clonotype was picked up a small number of times. The rearrangement joins TRBV27 to TRBJ2-3, with 12 bases that match TRBD2. The V gene's germline CDR1 is MNHEY and CDR2 SMNVEV (reference sequence). J was trimmed by 1 base and V by 7 bases; bases with no gene match: 6. This CDR3 region has 16 residues. DNA for the CDR3: TGTGCCAGCAACCAAAGACTAGCGGGGGGCACAGATACGCAGTATTTT. It yields the protein CASNQRLAGGTDTQYF.

The chain recombines TRBV20-1 with TRBJ2-1; unclear D gene. The CDR3 runs 17 residues. Germline lookup yields CDR1 DFQATT and CDR2 SNEGSKA (reference sequence). The CDR3 nucleotides read TGCAGCGCCTATAGAGCTAGGGTGGCACCCCTTCCGCATGAGCAGTTCTTC. It specifies CSAYRARVAPLPHEQFF.

This clonotype is a singleton in its sample. The chain combines TRBV12-3 or TRBV12-4 with TRBJ1-1, with D hard to call. Trimming shortened V by 6 bases and J by 4 bases, and 9 bases separated the two germline ends. The CDR3 is 12 amino acids. CDR3 residues: CASSPDATEAFF. The DNA for the CDR3 is TGTGCCAGCAGCCCAGATGCCACTGAAGCTTTCTTT.

The chain combines TRBV30 with TRBJ1-6; D is undetermined. CDR1 GTSNPN and CDR2 SVGIG come from the germline V gene (reference sequence). The CDR3 totals 13 residues. The V end was cut by 8 bases, the J end by 9 bases, with 17 bases between. The CDR3 region is CAAGSSRSSPLHF. CDR3 DNA: TGTGCCGCGGGGAGTTCCCGGAGTTCACCCCTCCACTTT.

This clonotype occurred a few times. The chain joins TRBV5-1 to TRBJ2-5, with D perhaps given as TRBD1 or TRBD2 (5 bases each). V lost 4 bases to trimming and J lost 7 bases, with 14 bases between them. This CDR3 contains 13 residues. CDR1 is SGHRS and CDR2 is YFSETQ in the germline V gene. The CDR3 reads CASSTGRQGTQYF. The CDR3 DNA reads TGCGCCAGCAGCACGGGACGTCAGGGGACCCAGTACTTC.

This clonotype occurred a few times. The V gene is TRBV2, the J gene TRBJ1-2; D is ambiguous. The CDR3 length is 14 residues. Per the germline V gene, CDR1 is SNHLY and CDR2 is FYNNEI. Trimming took 6 bases from V and 2 from J, leaving 13 bases between them. CDR3 amino acids: CASSPSGTNYGYTF. The DNA of the CDR3 is TGTGCCAGCAGCCCGTCAGGAACCAACTATGGCTACACCTTC.

This clonotype was recorded only once. The chain uses TRBV28 and TRBJ2-7; D is ambiguous. This CDR3 is 15 amino acids long. From germline, CDR1 is MDHEN and CDR2 SYDVKM. The V end lost 2 bases, the J end lost 2 bases, and 13 bases lay between the germline ends. The DNA for the CDR3 is TGTGCCAGCAGTTTAAGCAGTCTCGTTCCCTACGAGCAGTACTTC. Protein product: CASSLSSLVPYEQYF.

The J gene is TRBJ2-3, the V gene TRBV20-1; 7 positions match TRBD2. Germline-derived CDR1 and CDR2 are DFQATT and SNEGSKA (reference sequence). This CDR3 spans 14 amino acids. V shed 2 bases, J shed 1 base, and the junction held 3 bases outside the gene matches. CDR3 in DNA: TGCAGTGCTAGATGGCTAGCGGGCACAGATACGCAGTATTTT. As protein: CSARWLAGTDTQYF.

The chain combines TRBV27 with TRBJ2-2; 7 nucleotides line up with TRBD2. CDR1 is MNHEY, CDR2 SMNVEV, per germline (reference sequence). V dropped 6 bases and J dropped 5; count of bases not matched to a gene: 9. There are 15 residues in the CDR3. CDR3 nucleotide sequence: TGTGCCAGCAGCCGCCTAGCGGAAGGAACCGGGGAGCTGTTTTTT. Its protein product is CASSRLAEGTGELFF.

This chain links TRBV5-6 with TRBJ1-2; TRBD1 agrees at 11 bases. Looked up from germline, CDR1 is SGHDT and CDR2 is YYEEEE. This CDR3 is built from 16 residues. V shed 4 bases, J shed 2 bases, and the junction held 7 bases outside the gene matches. This CDR3 reads CASSPGQGAQNYGYTF. CDR3 DNA: TGTGCCAGCAGCCCCGGACAGGGGGCGCAAAACTATGGCTACACCTTC.

This clonotype was detected only a few times. V and J are TRBV2 and TRBJ1-1, with 7 nucleotides matching TRBD1. Germline CDR1 is SNHLY and CDR2 is FYNNEI. Losses at the gene ends were 3 bases for V and 4 bases for J; bases not matched to a gene: 8. CDR3 length: 15 amino acids. CDR3: CASSEDPTGATEAFF. The CDR3 nucleotides read TGTGCCAGCAGTGAGGACCCCACAGGGGCCACTGAAGCTTTCTTT. The entire variable domain, with the rest obtained from reference TRBV2 and TRBJ1-1, is as follows: EPEVTQTPSHQVTQMGQEVILRCVPISNHLYFYWYRQILGQKVEFLVSFYNNEISEKSEIFDDQFSVERPDGSNFTLKIRSTKLEDSAMYFCASSEDPTGATEAFFGQGTRLTVV.

The chain recombines TRBV7-6 with TRBJ2-3; 7 positions match TRBD1. The germline V gene has CDR1 SGHVS and CDR2 FNYEAQ. The CDR3 is 13 residues long. V was pared by 5 bases and J by 5 bases, with 4 bases of the junction left unmatched. The CDR3 coding sequence is TGTGCCAGCAGCCTAACAGGGGTAGATACGCAGTATTTT. This sequence encodes CASSLTGVDTQYF.

This clonotype was seen only a few times. The chain couples TRBV7-2 to TRBJ2-2; D is unclear. Germline CDR1 reads SGHTA; CDR2 reads FQGNSA. The CDR3 is 16 residues long. Deletions cut 4 bases from V and 4 bases from J, with 16 bases between. The CDR3 spells CASSSSRNPGTGELFF. CDR3 nucleotides: TGTGCCAGCAGCTCATCCAGGAATCCAGGCACCGGGGAGCTGTTTTTT.

J is TRBJ1-3 and V is TRBV20-1, with D hard to call. The germline V and J ends were trimmed by 3 bases and 0 bases, with 12 bases remaining between them. Germline values: CDR1 DFQATT, CDR2 SNEGSKA (reference sequence). This CDR3 is built from 15 residues. The CDR3 DNA reads TGCAGTGCTAGCTCCTCGCTTAGCTCTGGAAACACCATATATTTT. Its protein is CSASSSLSSGNTIYF.

The chain combines TRBV11-2 with TRBJ2-7; 9 bases agree with TRBD1. Trimming at V came to 5 bases and at J to 6 bases, leaving 8 bases not matched to a gene. CDR1 and CDR2 from the germline V gene are SGHAT and FQNNGV. This CDR3 comprises 14 residues. CDR3 residues: CASSEYRGQSEQYF. CDR3 nucleotides: TGTGCCAGCAGCGAATACAGGGGGCAAAGCGAGCAGTACTTC. The full variable domain, in which reference TRBV11-2 and TRBJ2-7 provide the parts outside the CDR3, is EAGVAQSPRYKIIEKRQSVAFWCNPISGHATLYWYQQILGQGPKLLIQFQNNGVVDDSQLPKDRFSAERLKGVDSTLKIQPAKLEDSAVYLCASSEYRGQSEQYFGPGTRLTVT.

The chain joins TRBV6-5 to TRBJ1-5; D may be TRBD1 (5 bases). V was clipped by 5 bases and J by 2 bases, with 13 bases between them. The CDR3 is 15 amino acids. Germline lookup yields CDR1 MNHEY and CDR2 SVGAGI. The CDR3 region has the DNA TGTGCCAGCAGTCCCTTTGAGGGGCGCAATCAGCCCCAGCATTTT. Translated: CASSPFEGRNQPQHF.

This clonotype was seen just once. The V and J genes are TRBV15 and TRBJ1-3; D gene ambiguous. The CDR3 is 15 amino acids. V dropped 4 bases and J dropped 0 bases, with 10 bases sitting between them. Germline V lookup: CDR1 LNHNV, CDR2 YYDKDF (reference sequence). CDR3 sequence: CATSKQTISGNTIYF. CDR3 nucleotides: TGTGCCACCAGCAAACAGACTATCTCTGGAAACACCATATATTTT.

This clonotype showed up just a few times. V usage is TRBV4-3 and J usage is TRBJ1-1, with D possibly TRBD1 on 5 matching bases. Trimming shortened V by 0 bases and J by 1 base, and 12 bases separated the two germline ends. Germline values: CDR1 LGHNA, CDR2 YSLEER. The length of the CDR3 is 16 residues. The CDR3, as DNA: TGCGCCAGCAGCCAAGAGGACAACGTACGGAACACTGAAGCTTTCTTT. This encodes CASSQEDNVRNTEAFF.

The J gene is TRBJ1-6, the V gene TRBV4-1, with 8 positions matching TRBD1. The CDR3 totals 15 residues. Germline CDR1 reads MGHRA; CDR2 reads YSYEKL. V was pared by 3 bases and J by 7 bases, with 5 bases of the junction left unmatched. This CDR3 reads CASSQVTGVNSPLHF. CDR3 DNA: TGCGCCAGCAGCCAGGTGACAGGGGTCAATTCACCCCTCCACTTT.

The rearrangement joins TRBV10-3 to TRBJ2-3; no clear D. This CDR3 spans 15 amino acids. Germline loops: CDR1 ENHRY, CDR2 SYGVKD. Trimming left V 0 bases short and J 0 bases short, with 7 bases between. The DNA for the CDR3 is TGTGCCATCAGTGAGTCGAGCGCCAGCACAGATACGCAGTATTTT. Protein: CAISESSASTDTQYF.

This clonotype was seen more than once but under ten times. The rearrangement joins TRBV10-3 to TRBJ1-6; maybe TRBD1 (6 bases). CDR1 ENHRY and CDR2 SYGVKD come from the germline V gene. With 10 bases removed from V and 8 bases from J, the gap between germline ends came to 15 bases. This CDR3 has 13 residues. For the CDR3, the DNA is TGTGCCACCGGGGACAATTCGGATTCACCCCTCCACTTT. Encoded protein: CATGDNSDSPLHF.

The chain is built from TRBV11-3 and TRBJ2-7; perhaps TRBD1 as D (5 bases). Trimming pared 4 bases from V and 6 bases from J, leaving 13 bases between. This CDR3 region has 13 residues. The germline V gene has CDR1 SGHNT and CDR2 YENEEA. CDR3 nucleotide sequence: TGTGCCAGCAGCTCTCGTCCCAGGGCCGAGCAGTACTTC. This translates into CASSSRPRAEQYF.

This clonotype occurred a few times. J is TRBJ1-1 and V is TRBV20-1; the D gene is possibly TRBD1 (6 bases). Per the germline V gene, CDR1 is DFQATT and CDR2 is SNEGSKA (reference sequence). With 2 bases removed from V and 4 bases from J, the gap between germline ends came to 11 bases. The CDR3 loop spans 13 amino acids. The CDR3 spells CSARQGRGTEAFF. The DNA for the CDR3 is TGCAGTGCTAGACAGGGGCGGGGCACTGAAGCTTTCTTT.

There are many counts of this clonotype. The chain is built from TRBV20-1 and TRBJ1-2, with a possible D match to TRBD1 (5 bases). The CDR3 contains 12 residues. Germline loops: CDR1 DFQATT, CDR2 SNEGSKA (reference sequence). DNA of the CDR3: TGCAGAGCCGGGACGGTAACGTTCGGCTACACCTTC. This codes for CRAGTVTFGYTF.

The V and J genes are TRBV28 and TRBJ1-6; 7 bases align to TRBD1. This CDR3 has 15 residues. Per germline, CDR1 MDHEN and CDR2 SYDVKM. The V and J ends lost 5 bases and 10 bases, in that order; junction bases with no gene match: 11. The CDR3 DNA reads TGTGCCAGCAGTCGATCGACAGGGCGGGGCTCACCCCTCCACTTT. Amino acid sequence: CASSRSTGRGSPLHF.